This T cell receptor beta chain was profiled in a study of blood T cell repertoires in COVID-19. Study-level background: Acute and convalescent COVID-19 samples came from the United States, Italy and Spain. Sample material is recorded as cDNA or gDNA derived from T cells, B-cell-depleted T cells, or PBMCs.

Profiling relied on immunoSEQ multiplex PCR, and the TCRdb table lists in-frame clones only, not all of them. The data show around 250,000 clones, with approximately 88% seen just once and 0.7% held by the top ten. The sample consisted of peripheral blood. The receptor was derived from a human donor in a cohort sampled during active COVID-19.

The CDR3 bases are TGTGCCAGCAGTTTGGCTAGCGGGTGGGACGAGCAGTACTTC. Protein: CASSLASGWDEQYF. This chain uses TRBV27 with TRBJ2-7; 8 bases align to TRBD2. From germline, CDR1 is MNHEY and CDR2 SMNVEV (reference sequence). The length of the CDR3 is 14 residues. V shed 3 bases, J shed 5 bases, and the junction held 6 bases outside the gene matches.